This is a list of T cell receptor beta chains from one sample in a study of blood T cells in healthy people across ages. One entry per CDR3 protein, called by TCRdb with MiXCR from the 5' RACE reads. Among 700,000 to 900,000 distinct CDR3 sequences listed, roughly 50% were seen once. The material sequenced was blood. Receptor source: a man older than 75 in good health. The CDR3 runs from the conserved cysteine through the conserved F or W. The order of the fields is D gene, J gene, V gene, clone size, CDR3 protein, CDR3 DNA. D genes are given only for firm matches. The size of a clone is reported for some rows only, either as once, few or many, or as a class for expanded clones.

NA	TRBJ1-2	TRBV5-1	NA	CASSFRQEGGYTF	TGCGCCAGCAGCTTCCGGCAGGAGGGTGGCTACACCTTC
NA	TRBJ2-5	TRBV29-1	many	CSVVGRSGQETQYF	TGCAGCGTTGTGGGTCGTTCGGGGCAAGAGACCCAGTACTTC
TRBD1	TRBJ1-5	TRBV24-1	NA	CATSEPGGSGQPQHF	TGTGCCACCAGTGAGCCAGGGGGCTCGGGGCAGCCCCAGCATTTT
NA	TRBJ2-1	TRBV20-1	NA	CSARDPSGGSSYEQFF	TGCAGTGCTAGAGATCCTAGTGGTGGGAGCTCCTACGAGCAGTTCTTC
TRBD1	TRBJ1-6	TRBV18	few	CASSLGTAINSPLHF	TGTGCCAGCTCACTCGGGACAGCGATTAATTCACCCCTCCACTTT
TRBD2	TRBJ2-5	TRBV28	NA	CASSLSSGPQETQYF	TGTGCCAGCAGCCTGTCTAGCGGACCGCAAGAGACCCAGTACTTC
NA	TRBJ2-4	TRBV7-9	NA	CASSTRESWGQYF	TGTGCCAGCAGCACCCGGGAGAGTTGGGGGCAGTACTTC
NA	TRBJ2-2	TRBV29-1	few	CSVEGNTGELFF	TGCAGCGTTGAAGGGAACACCGGGGAGCTGTTTTTT
NA	TRBJ2-1	TRBV30	NA	CAWTSGNEQFF	TGTGCCTGGACGTCGGGCAATGAGCAGTTCTTC
NA	TRBJ1-3	TRBV9	NA	CASSEDSYSGNTIYF	TGTGCCAGCAGCGAGGACAGCTACTCTGGAAACACCATATATTTT
NA	TRBJ2-7	TRBV12-3/TRBV12-4	few	CASRPPGTGIYEQYF	TGTGCCAGCCGACCACCCGGGACGGGAATCTACGAGCAGTACTTC
TRBD1	TRBJ2-5	TRBV6-1	NA	CASSARTGGETQYF	TGTGCCAGCAGTGCCCGGACAGGGGGCGAGACCCAGTACTTC
TRBD2	TRBJ2-1	TRBV18	once	CASALPIDRVYFGLAGEQFF	TGTGCCAGCGCACTCCCGATAGACAGGGTTTATTTCGGACTAGCGGGGGAGCAGTTCTTT
TRBD2	TRBJ2-1	TRBV7-2	NA	CASSPHGGAGEQFF	TGTGCCAGCAGCCCCCACGGGGGGGCAGGTGAGCAGTTCTTC
TRBD2	TRBJ2-3	TRBV7-9	few	CASSLQTSGIGYAYF	TGTGCCAGCAGCTTGCAGACTAGCGGGATCGGATACGCGTATTTT
TRBD2	TRBJ2-5	TRBV7-2	NA	CASSRRGDYQETQYF	TGTGCCAGCAGCCGGCGGGGGGACTATCAAGAGACCCAGTACTTC
TRBD1	TRBJ2-7	TRBV29-1	NA	CSVGTGGSLYEQYF	TGCAGCGTTGGGACAGGGGGCTCCCTCTACGAGCAGTACTTC
TRBD1	TRBJ2-1	TRBV24-1	few	CATSDSDRGSHNEQFF	TGTGCCACCAGTGACTCGGACAGGGGGTCCCACAATGAGCAGTTCTTC
NA	TRBJ2-7	TRBV7-3	NA	CASSLGGPPYNEQYF	TGTGCCAGCAGCTTAGGAGGTCCCCCATACAATGAGCAGTACTTC
TRBD1	TRBJ1-3	TRBV9	NA	CASSFGRGDFGNTIYF	TGTGCCAGCAGCTTCGGCAGGGGGGATTTTGGAAACACCATATATTTT
NA	TRBJ1-6	TRBV27	NA	CASRNRANSPLHF	TGTGCCAGCAGGAACAGGGCCAATTCACCCCTCCACTTT
TRBD2	TRBJ2-7	TRBV15	once	CATSREPKAGGSYEQYF	TGTGCCACCAGCAGAGAGCCCAAAGCGGGAGGGTCCTACGAGCAGTACTTC
NA	TRBJ2-3	TRBV29-1	few	CSVARGAGVVYF	NA
TRBD2	TRBJ2-7	TRBV6-2/TRBV6-3	NA	CASSPLAGEPYEQYF	TGTGCCAGCAGTCCTCTAGCGGGAGAGCCGTACGAGCAGTACTTC
TRBD2	TRBJ2-1	TRBV5-5	NA	CASSLAVGLAGVRTYNEQFF	TGTGCCAGCAGCTTGGCCGTTGGACTAGCGGGAGTTCGGACCTACAATGAGCAGTTCTTC
NA	TRBJ2-1	TRBV29-1	NA	CSVETDSYEQFF	TGCAGCGTTGAAACGGATTCCTACGAGCAGTTCTTC
NA	TRBJ1-2	TRBV6-2/TRBV6-3	NA	CASSLTVLYGYTF	TGTGCCAGCAGCTTGACGGTCCTCTATGGCTACACCTTC
NA	TRBJ2-7	TRBV7-6	NA	CASSLDLSGGSSYNEQYF	TGTGCCAGCAGCTTAGACCTGAGCGGAGGGAGCTCCTACAATGAGCAGTACTTC
NA	TRBJ2-3	TRBV5-1	NA	CASSLISDRYAYF	TGCGCCAGCAGCTTGATCAGCGACAGATATGCGTATTTT
NA	TRBJ2-7	TRBV3-1	NA	CASSRPVMGTYEQYF	TGTGCCAGCAGCCGCCCGGTAATGGGGACGTACGAGCAGTACTTC
TRBD1	TRBJ2-1	TRBV11-2	few	CASSPGQRHYNEQFF	TGTGCCAGCAGCCCGGGACAGCGGCACTACAATGAGCAGTTCTTC
TRBD1	TRBJ1-2	TRBV5-1	many	CASSPGQGNYGYTF	TGTGCCAGCAGCCCGGGACAGGGGAACTATGGCTACACCTTC
TRBD2	TRBJ2-3	TRBV20-1	few	CSAQPRGQREFTDTQYF	TGCAGTGCGCAGCCCCGGGGCCAGCGGGAGTTCACAGATACGCAGTATTTT
NA	TRBJ1-1	TRBV5-1	once	CASREPGDTEAFF	TGCGCCAGCCGCGAACCGGGAGACACTGAAGCTTTCTTT
TRBD1	TRBJ2-7	TRBV5-1	NA	CASRDRGDEQYF	TGCGCCAGCAGGGACAGGGGAGACGAGCAGTACTTC
NA	TRBJ2-3	TRBV27	NA	CASSRDAGGTDTQYF	TGTGCCAGCAGTCGAGACGCAGGGGGGACAGATACGCAGTATTTT
NA	TRBJ2-3	TRBV5-1	few	CASSLSSGLLTDTQYF	TGCGCCAGCAGCTTGTCCAGCGGTCTACTCACAGATACGCAGTATTTT
TRBD1	TRBJ2-7	TRBV20-1	NA	CSAATGGWSYEQYF	TGCAGTGCTGCGACAGGGGGCTGGTCCTACGAGCAGTACTTC
NA	TRBJ2-7	TRBV5-1	NA	CASSMAGRGEQYF	TGCGCCAGCAGCATGGCAGGCAGGGGCGAGCAGTACTTC
NA	TRBJ2-5	TRBV9	NA	CASSSGGPGKETQYF	TGTGCCAGCAGTTCCGGGGGGCCAGGTAAAGAGACCCAGTACTTC
NA	TRBJ2-5	TRBV9	NA	CASSVAAGGDEQYF	TGTGCCAGCAGCGTAGCGGCAGGTGGCGATGAGCAGTACTTC
TRBD1	TRBJ2-7	TRBV7-8	NA	CASSPAPDRVHEQYF	TGTGCCAGCAGCCCCGCCCCTGACAGGGTCCACGAGCAGTACTTC
NA	TRBJ1-1	TRBV20-1	NA	CSASRTSGRGNEDWTEAFF	TGCAGTGCCTCTAGGACTAGCGGGAGGGGCAATGAGGATTGGACTGAAGCTTTCTTT
NA	TRBJ2-6	TRBV5-1	NA	CASINEGANVLTF	TGCGCCAGCATAAATGAAGGGGCCAACGTCCTGACTTTC
TRBD1	TRBJ1-5	TRBV27	few	CASSPDLGTGIGGNQPQHF	TGTGCCAGCAGTCCAGATCTTGGGACAGGGATAGGCGGCAATCAGCCCCAGCATTTT
TRBD1	TRBJ2-5	TRBV29-1	NA	CSAGTGGWNEQYF	TGCAGCGCTGGGACAGGGGGCTGGAATGAGCAGTACTTC
NA	TRBJ1-2	TRBV29-1	NA	CSVVGGQNSNYGYTF	TGCAGCGTTGTGGGGGGGCAGAACTCTAACTATGGCTACACCTTC
NA	TRBJ2-3	TRBV27	many	CASSLSTDRYAYF	TGTGCCAGCAGTTTATCGACAGACCGATACGCGTATTTT
NA	TRBJ2-6	TRBV15	NA	CATSSRLGAGANVLTF	TGTGCCACCAGCAGCCGACTAGGGGCTGGGGCCAACGTCCTGACTTTC
NA	TRBJ2-5	TRBV12-3/TRBV12-4	once	CASSFELPYVQYF	TGTGCCAGCAGTTTTGAACTTCCCTACGTGCAGTACTTC
NA	TRBJ1-6	TRBV12-3/TRBV12-4	NA	CATSKEGSNSPLHF	TGTGCCACCTCTAAGGAAGGATCCAATTCACCCCTCCACTTT